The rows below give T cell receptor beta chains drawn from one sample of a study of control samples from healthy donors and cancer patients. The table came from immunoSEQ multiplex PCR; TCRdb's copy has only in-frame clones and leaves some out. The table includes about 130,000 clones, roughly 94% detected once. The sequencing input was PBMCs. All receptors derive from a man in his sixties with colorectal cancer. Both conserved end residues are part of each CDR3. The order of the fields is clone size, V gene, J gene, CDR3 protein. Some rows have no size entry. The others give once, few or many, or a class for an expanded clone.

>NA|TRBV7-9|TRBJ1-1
CASSRHVNTEAFF
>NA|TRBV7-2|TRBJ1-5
CASRPTAAGPQHF
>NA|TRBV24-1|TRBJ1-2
CATSDLPGTGDANYGYTF
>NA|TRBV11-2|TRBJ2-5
CASSSPVGTGSETQYF
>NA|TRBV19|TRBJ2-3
CASSTTRRAEDTQYF
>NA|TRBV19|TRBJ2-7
CASADRPWDEQYF
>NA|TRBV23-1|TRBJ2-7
CASRIGQVITYEQYF
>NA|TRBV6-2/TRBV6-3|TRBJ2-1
CASSWGLVASWQFF
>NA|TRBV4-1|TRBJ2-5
CASSQDSRNEETQYF
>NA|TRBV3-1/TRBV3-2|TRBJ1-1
CASSQGTGTSTEAFF
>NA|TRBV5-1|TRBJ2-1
CASSLADFGGGDEQFF
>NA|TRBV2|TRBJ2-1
CASSEYDPSYNEQFF
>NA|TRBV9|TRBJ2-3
CASSVGETTSTDTQYF
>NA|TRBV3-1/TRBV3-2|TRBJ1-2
CASSQEFLGYGYTF
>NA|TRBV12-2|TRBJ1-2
CASRSGYGYTF
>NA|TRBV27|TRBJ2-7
CASSLSLRGVPYEQYF
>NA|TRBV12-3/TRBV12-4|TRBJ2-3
CASSYADTQYF
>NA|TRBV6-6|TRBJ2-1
CASKDSSYNEQFF
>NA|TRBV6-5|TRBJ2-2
CASRQGGSTGELFF
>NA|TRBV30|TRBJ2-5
CAWSVTSGETQYF
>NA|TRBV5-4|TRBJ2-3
CASSPGGLAIGATQYF
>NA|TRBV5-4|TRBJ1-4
CASSLDRGAGEKLFF
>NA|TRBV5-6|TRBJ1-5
CASSLEGGSYSNQPQHF
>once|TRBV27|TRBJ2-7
CASSLGLAINHDEQYF
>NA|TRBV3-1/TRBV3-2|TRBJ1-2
CASSQGNRNYGYTF
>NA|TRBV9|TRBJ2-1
CASSDSGGPYNEQFF
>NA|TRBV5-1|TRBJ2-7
CASSGGGGPYEQYF
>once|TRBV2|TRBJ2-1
CASSLDRGSYNEQFF
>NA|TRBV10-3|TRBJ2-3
CAIRPGLAGGRTDTQYF
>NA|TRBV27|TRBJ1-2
CASSSYTGGGGYGYTF
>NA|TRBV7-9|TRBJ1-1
CASSLSPGRGTEAFF
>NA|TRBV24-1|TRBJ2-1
CATSDRGGLGRFF
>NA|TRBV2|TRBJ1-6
CASIGRQLQNSPLHF
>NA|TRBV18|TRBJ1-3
CASSHSSGNTIYF
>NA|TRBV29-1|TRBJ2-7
CSVVSQGFYEQYF
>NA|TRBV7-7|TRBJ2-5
CASSLGVAGEQETQYF
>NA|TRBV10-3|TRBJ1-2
CAISEPGGGYGYTF
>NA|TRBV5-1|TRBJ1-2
CASSLGSPGDGYTF
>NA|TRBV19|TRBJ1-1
CASSLTLGQGRVPEAFF
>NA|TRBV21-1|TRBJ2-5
CASAGTGDEKETQYF
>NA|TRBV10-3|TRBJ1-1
CAISKGTSTEAFF
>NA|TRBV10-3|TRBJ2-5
CAISDQTSGGAWTQYF
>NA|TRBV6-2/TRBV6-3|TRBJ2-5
CASSPVAGPVETQYF
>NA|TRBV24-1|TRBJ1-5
CATSDLPDRGGQPQHF
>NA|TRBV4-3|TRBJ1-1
CASSPGHIGNTEAFF
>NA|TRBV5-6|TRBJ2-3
CASSLGPSRTDTQYF
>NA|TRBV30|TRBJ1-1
CAWRSGTGAEAFF
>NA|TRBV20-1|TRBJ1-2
CSALRDYGYTF
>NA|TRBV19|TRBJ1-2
CASSIQEGNYGYTF
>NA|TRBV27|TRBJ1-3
CASRGLKNSGNTIYF
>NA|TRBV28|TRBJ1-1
CASSPIRLGNTEAFF
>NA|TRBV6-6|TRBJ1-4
CASRGTGVTEKLFF
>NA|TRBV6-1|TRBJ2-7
CASSERGEVYEQYF
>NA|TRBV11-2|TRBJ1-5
CASSWGTGNNQPQHF
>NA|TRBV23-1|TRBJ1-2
CASSPLEEGFGNYGYTF
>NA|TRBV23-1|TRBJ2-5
CAWTGSQETQYF
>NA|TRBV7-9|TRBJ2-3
CASSPVPSGDGTDTQYF
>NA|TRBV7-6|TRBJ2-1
CASSFSGGLSYNEQFF
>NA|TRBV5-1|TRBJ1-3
CASSLTGVGNTIYF